One and the same sample provided the 4 T cell receptor beta chains below, sequenced in a study of CD8 T cells in Susac syndrome. Random hexamers were used to reverse transcribe the RNA input (about 0.5 to 1 ug). Via MiXCR, TCRdb re-called the immunoSEQ multiplex PCR reads, giving one row per CDR3 protein. This table holds about 110,000 distinct CDR3 sequences, roughly 95% found once. The sample consisted of CD8+ T cells from PBMCs. The receptor source for this set is a human donor with Susac syndrome.

J is TRBJ1-6 and V is TRBV5-1, with D hard to call. The V gene's germline CDR1 is SGHRS and CDR2 YFSETQ. The CDR3 is made up of 15 amino acids. V gave up 0 bases and J gave up 0 bases, with 4 bases separating them. The CDR3, as DNA: TGCGCCAGCAGCTTGGAGAGCTCCTATAATTCACCCCTCCACTTT. This encodes CASSLESSYNSPLHF.

This clonotype showed up just once. The chain is built from TRBV12-3 or TRBV12-4 and TRBJ2-7; maybe TRBD1 (6 bases). CDR3 length: 15 residues. Between the trimmed V and J ends, which lost 5 bases and 2 bases, there was a span of 16 bases. Here the CDR3 reads CASSLQGFGPYEQYF. The DNA of the CDR3 is TGTGCCAGCAGTCTCCAGGGGTTCGGGCCCTACGAGCAGTACTTC.

This chain links TRBV11-2 with TRBJ2-3, with TRBD2 matching 8 bases. Germline assignment: CDR1 SGHAT and CDR2 FQNNGV. J was trimmed by 3 bases and V by 5 bases; bases with no gene match: 7. The CDR3 covers 15 residues. Here the CDR3 reads CASSPRGGETDTQYF. Here the CDR3 DNA reads TGTGCCAGCAGCCCACGGGGGGGGGAGACAGATACGCAGTATTTT.

V usage is TRBV7-8 and J usage is TRBJ2-7, with D perhaps TRBD1 (5 bases). The V gene's germline CDR1 is SGHVS and CDR2 FQNEAQ. The CDR3 contains 14 residues. V was cut by 4 bases and J by 3 bases, with 13 bases left in between. CDR3 in amino acids: CASSSVQVGYEQYF. The CDR3 DNA reads as TGTGCCAGCAGCTCCGTACAGGTGGGCTACGAGCAGTACTTC.